Here is one TCR beta chain with its context. The target antigen is unknown. The record originates from a study of CD8+ T cells in alopecia areata. Broader study findings: Researchers report lesional scalp, most notably alopecia totalis/universalis, outstripped normal scalp in clonality. As there was one nonresponder, how baseline CD8+ expansion relates to response remains uncertain.

Indicated treatment: oral pan-JAK inhibitor, 5-10 mg twice daily. Collected material from alopecia areata patients comprised lesional scalp punch biopsies and peripheral blood. RNA extraction and reverse transcription yielded cDNA as sequencing template. Here immunoSEQ multiplex PCR was the method, and the copy in TCRdb shows in-frame clones only, minus some. The data show some 150,000 clones, around 83% seen once. Per germline, CDR1 SEHNR and CDR2 FQNEAQ (reference sequence). J gave up 5 bases and V 4 bases, and 13 bases lay outside the gene matches. The CDR3 runs 17 residues. The origin of this receptor is a human donor with alopecia areata. The chain joins TRBV7-9 to TRBJ1-5, with TRBD1 matching over 8 bases. This sample comprised CD8+ T cells sorted from blood, obtained at week 4, from a patient treated with tofacitinib. CDR3 in amino acids: CASSSGERQGFHQPQHF. CDR3 nucleotides: TGTGCCAGCAGCTCCGGGGAGCGACAGGGGTTCCATCAGCCCCAGCATTTT.